The TCR beta chain under discussion was sequenced for a study of blood T cell repertoires in COVID-19. As for the study in general: There were acute and convalescent COVID-19 samples, and they came from the United States, Italy and Spain.

Authors' analysis steps: From reference gene primer amplification, estimates of nucleated cell counts were derived. The assay was immunoSEQ multiplex PCR, and TCRdb's table has in-frame clones only and misses some. The V and J calls and the clone size are those of that table, but D and trimming were determined from the DNA. Of about 240,000 clones in the sample, roughly four fifths were seen once. Trimming removed 4 bases from V and 7 bases from J, with 15 bases in between. Looked up from germline, CDR1 is SGHDT and CDR2 is YYEEEE. The length of the CDR3 is 14 residues. Source material: peripheral blood. The chain links TRBV5-6 to TRBJ1-5; D is uncertain. The receptor was derived from a man under 40 who had recovered from COVID-19. The CDR3 DNA reads as TGTGCCAGCAGCCTAGACGCGTCGGCCCAGCCCCAGCATTTT. It specifies CASSLDASAQPQHF. Full variable domain (rest looked up from reference TRBV5-6 and TRBJ1-5): DAGVTQSPTHLIKTRGQQVTLRCSPKSGHDTVSWYQQALGQGPQFIFQYYEEEERQRGNFPDRFSGHQFPNYSSELNVNALLLGDSALYLCASSLDASAQPQHFGDGTRLSIL.